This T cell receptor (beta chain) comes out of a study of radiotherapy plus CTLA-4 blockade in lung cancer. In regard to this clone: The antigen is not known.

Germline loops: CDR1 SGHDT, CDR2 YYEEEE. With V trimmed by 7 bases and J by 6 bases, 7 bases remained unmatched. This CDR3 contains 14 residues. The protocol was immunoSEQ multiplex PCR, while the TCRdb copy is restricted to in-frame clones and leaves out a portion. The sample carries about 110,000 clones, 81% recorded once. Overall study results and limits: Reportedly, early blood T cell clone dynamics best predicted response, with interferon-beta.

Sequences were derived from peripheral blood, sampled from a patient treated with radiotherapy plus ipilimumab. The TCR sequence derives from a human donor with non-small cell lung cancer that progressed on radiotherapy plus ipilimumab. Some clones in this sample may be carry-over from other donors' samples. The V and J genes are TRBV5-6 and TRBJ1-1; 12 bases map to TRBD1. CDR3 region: CASARDRGLAEAFF. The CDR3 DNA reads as TGTGCCAGCGCCCGGGACAGGGGGCTTGCTGAAGCTTTCTTT. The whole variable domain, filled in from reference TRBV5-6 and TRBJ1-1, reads DAGVTQSPTHLIKTRGQQVTLRCSPKSGHDTVSWYQQALGQGPQFIFQYYEEEERQRGNFPDRFSGHQFPNYSSELNVNALLLGDSALYLCASARDRGLAEAFFGQGTRLTVV.